These T cell receptor beta chains were read from a single sample in a study of cytomegalovirus exposure and HLA in healthy donors. Clones were read by immunoSEQ multiplex PCR, and TCRdb kept only the in-frame ones, dropping some. The sample lists 150,000 to 200,000 clones, about three quarters seen once, with 3.7% in the top ten. The specimen was PBMCs. These receptors all come from an older woman in good health and CMV-seropositive. Each CDR3 is given without its conserved first and last residue.

v_call	j_call	cdr3_aa
TRBV19	TRBJ1-5	ASMGQGSNQPQH
TRBV5-6	TRBJ2-7	ASSWGTASYEQY
TRBV9	TRBJ2-4	ASSGAGAKYSQY
TRBV5-4	TRBJ1-4	ASSKGLPGQGDEKLF
TRBV2	TRBJ1-5	ASSTGPNQPQH
TRBV11-2	TRBJ1-1	ASSLVMGQVNTEAF
TRBV2	TRBJ2-3	ASSDVVLASTDTQY
TRBV5-4	TRBJ1-2	ASSFRQGLYT
TRBV5-5	TRBJ2-5	ASSLRGTGQETQY
TRBV6-5	TRBJ1-2	ASSYSTTGFNYGYT
TRBV7-2	TRBJ2-7	ASSVRVSYEQY
TRBV7-6	TRBJ2-2	ASSSGGGTANTGELF
TRBV28	TRBJ2-3	ASTPGGAGTDTQY
TRBV6-6	TRBJ2-2	ASRQSGRLTGELF
TRBV7-3	TRBJ2-2	ASSLTGTALAGTGELF
TRBV6-1	TRBJ2-5	ASTHQGQRETQY
TRBV11-2	TRBJ2-1	ASSPTDNEQF
TRBV11-3	TRBJ2-1	ASSSTGGAFNEQF
TRBV6-5	TRBJ2-6	ASSYPFSGANVLT
TRBV7-3	TRBJ1-1	ASSKTANTEAF
TRBV5-6	TRBJ2-7	ASSLGPGGEEY
TRBV28	TRBJ2-6	ASSSAGVISGANVLT
TRBV4-1	TRBJ2-7	ASSPTAMRAATYEQY
TRBV25-1	TRBJ1-3	ASSEYRTGRNTIY
TRBV10-3	TRBJ1-3	AISEGQAGNTIY
TRBV7-2	TRBJ2-7	ASSLARLAEAGVEQY
TRBV6-6	TRBJ2-7	ASTHSQGEYEQY
TRBV28	TRBJ1-2	ASSTPRGYDYGYT
TRBV4-2	TRBJ2-2	ASNKLAGRGTGELF
TRBV27	TRBJ2-1	ASSNTGTNSYNEQF
TRBV5-4	TRBJ2-5	ASSVPGLAGEAQY
TRBV11-1	TRBJ2-6	ASSLNWASGANVLT
TRBV5-1	TRBJ2-2	ASSPGQGADTGELF
TRBV29-1	TRBJ2-7	SVGTLESYEQY
TRBV7-9	TRBJ2-6	ASSLTGAGANVLT
TRBV5-6	TRBJ1-5	ASSRTAMGYQPQH
TRBV7-9	TRBJ1-1	ASTNLGQLNTEAF
TRBV5-4	TRBJ2-5	ASSLARGGALSRETQY
TRBV6-5	TRBJ2-7	ASRHGTSAIGLY
TRBV4-1	TRBJ2-7	ASSQVQLLAEMGEQY
TRBV19	TRBJ2-2	ASSRGEDTGELF
TRBV6-1	TRBJ1-1	ASTRTGGSTEAF
TRBV28	TRBJ2-6	ASSFSGLLGANVLT
TRBV2	TRBJ2-1	ASTILNEQF
TRBV25-1	TRBJ1-6	ASSEVQLGSPLH
TRBV9	TRBJ2-6	ASSVGLAGAGANGLT
TRBV2	TRBJ2-7	ATGRVGGSYEQY
TRBV2	TRBJ2-2	ASTDRRGLANTGELF
TRBV30	TRBJ1-4	AWRRAGEKLF
TRBV28	TRBJ2-7	ASRPTGLFEQY
TRBV7-8	TRBJ2-3	ASSHITTYQTWDTQY
TRBV21-1	TRBJ2-7	ASSCEESYEQY
TRBV2	TRBJ1-5	ASRARGLGNQPQH